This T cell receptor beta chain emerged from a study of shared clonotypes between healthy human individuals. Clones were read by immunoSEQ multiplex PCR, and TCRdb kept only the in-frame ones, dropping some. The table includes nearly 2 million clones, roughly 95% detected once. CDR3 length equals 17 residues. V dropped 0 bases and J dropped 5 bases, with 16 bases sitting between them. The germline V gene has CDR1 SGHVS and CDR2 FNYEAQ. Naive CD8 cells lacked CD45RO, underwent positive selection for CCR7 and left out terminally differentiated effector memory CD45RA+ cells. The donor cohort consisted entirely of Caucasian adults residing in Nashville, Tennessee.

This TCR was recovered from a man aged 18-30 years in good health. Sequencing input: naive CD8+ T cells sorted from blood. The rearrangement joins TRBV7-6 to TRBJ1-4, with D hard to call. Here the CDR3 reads CASSLAPPGILNEKLFF. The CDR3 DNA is TGTGCCAGCAGCTTAGCGCCCCCAGGAATACTAAATGAAAAACTGTTTTTT.